These 12 T cell receptor beta chains were sequenced from one sample in a study of Graves' ophthalmopathy and Graves' hyperthyroidism. Investigators amplified TCR beta CDR3 regions from RNA transcripts. Investigators did first-round RT-PCR with HTBI primers, then second-round multiplex PCR. One entry per CDR3 protein results from TCRdb running MiXCR on the multiplex PCR reads. The profile shows 400,000 or so distinct CDR3 sequences, 15% to 17% of them singletons. Sample: peripheral blood. The receptors derive from a woman aged 18-35 years with stable Graves' hyperthyroidism.

This clonotype has a count of ten or more. The chain uses TRBV28 and TRBJ1-2, with TRBD1 identical over 8 bases. CDR1 and CDR2 from the germline V gene are MDHEN and SYDVKM. J lost 6 bases, V lost 6 bases, and 12 bases had no gene match. The CDR3 runs 15 residues. This chain's CDR3 is CASRRSTGADDGYTF. The DNA for the CDR3 is TGTGCCAGCAGACGGTCGACAGGGGCAGATGATGGCTACACCTTC.

This clonotype occurred many times. The chain links TRBV15 to TRBJ2-5, with TRBD1 matching 10 bases. Looked up from germline, CDR1 is LNHNV and CDR2 is YYDKDF (reference sequence). Trimming took 3 bases from V and 5 from J; bases not matched to a gene: 9. The CDR3 covers 16 residues. The CDR3 sequence is CATSSAGTGVGETQYF. The DNA of the CDR3 is TGTGCCACCAGCAGCGCCGGGACAGGGGTGGGGGAGACCCAGTACTTC. Based on the CDR3 plus reference TRBV15 and TRBJ2-5, the full variable domain is DAMVIQNPRYQVTQFGKPVTLSCSQTLNHNVMYWYQQKSSQAPKLLFHYYDKDFNNEADTPDNFQSRRPNTSFCFLDIRSPGLGDTAMYLCATSSAGTGVGETQYFGPGTRLLVL.

The table lists this clonotype with many counts. The J gene is TRBJ2-5, the V gene TRBV28; TRBD2 aligns across 10 bases. Trimming cost V 7 bases and J 7 bases; bases outside gene matches: 9. The CDR3 length is 14 residues. Germline V gene lookup returns CDR1 MDHEN and CDR2 SYDVKM. Here the CDR3 reads CASTFSGGLTTQYF. CDR3 nucleotide sequence: TGTGCCAGCACCTTTAGCGGGGGGCTCACGACCCAGTACTTC.

This clonotype was observed many times. The gene calls are TRBV24-1 and TRBJ1-5, with D possibly being TRBD1 (6 bases). The length of the CDR3 is 16 residues. Trimming took off 3 bases at V and 0 bases at J, with 11 bases between the two ends. The germline CDR1 and CDR2 sequences are KGHDR and SFDVKD. CDR3 DNA sequence: TGTGCCACCAGTGATCCAGGGGCGGGTAGCAATCAGCCCCAGCATTTT. Translating gives CATSDPGAGSNQPQHF.

This clonotype was counted many times. V gene TRBV28 combines with J gene TRBJ2-5; 7 bases agree with TRBD1. CDR1 MDHEN and CDR2 SYDVKM come from the germline V gene. V lost 3 bases to trimming and J lost 2 bases; unmatched junction nucleotides: 3. The CDR3 covers 14 residues. CDR3 in amino acids: CASSFRTGQETQYF. The CDR3 DNA reads TGTGCCAGCAGTTTTAGGACAGGTCAAGAGACCCAGTACTTC.

This clonotype was picked up many times. V usage is TRBV12-3 or TRBV12-4 and J usage is TRBJ1-2; D gene unclear. The CDR3 extends over 12 amino acids. Trimming took 3 bases from V and 4 from J, leaving 6 bases between them. The CDR3 bases are TGTGCCAGCAGTTTTCCAGGCTATGGCTACACCTTC. Encoded protein: CASSFPGYGYTF.

This clonotype was detected ten times or more. The chain links TRBV27 to TRBJ1-5, with 8 bases identical to TRBD1. The J segment lost 7 bases and the V segment lost 4 bases, leaving 9 bases of the junction unmatched. The CDR3 runs to 15 residues. Germline CDR1 MNHEY, CDR2 SMNVEV (reference sequence). CDR3: CASSSTTGANQPQHF. CDR3 DNA: TGTGCCAGCAGTTCCACGACAGGGGCGAACCAGCCCCAGCATTTT.

This clonotype showed up many times. This sequence joins TRBV12-3 or TRBV12-4 and TRBJ1-6, with TRBD1 identical over 7 bases. The CDR3 is made up of 14 amino acids. Trimming cost V 6 bases and J 11 bases; bases outside gene matches: 10. Here the CDR3 reads CASSQVTGATPLHF. CDR3 bases: TGTGCCAGCAGCCAGGTTACAGGGGCGACACCCCTCCACTTT.

This clonotype was picked up many times. J is TRBJ1-3 and V is TRBV12-3 or TRBV12-4; TRBD1 is a possible D gene (6 bases). The CDR3 runs to 13 residues. Trimming took off 3 bases at V and 8 bases at J, with 11 bases between the two ends. CDR3 sequence: CASSFNRVDTIYF. The CDR3 bases are TGTGCCAGCAGTTTCAACAGGGTTGACACCATATATTTT.

This sequence joins TRBV30 and TRBJ1-6, with D possibly matching TRBD1 (6 bases). This CDR3 has 13 residues. V was clipped by 7 bases and J by 5 bases, with 12 bases between them. Germline CDR1 reads GTSNPN; CDR2 reads SVGIG (reference sequence). The CDR3: CASPGQDNSPLHF. CDR3 sequence (DNA): TGTGCCTCACCGGGACAAGATAATTCACCCCTCCACTTT.

Many counts were recorded for this clonotype. CDR3 loop: CASSIRIGGTGLTTEAFF. The DNA for the CDR3 is TGTGCCAGTAGTATAAGAATCGGTGGGACAGGGCTGACCACTGAAGCTTTCTTT. The chain has TRBV19 and TRBJ1-1; 9 positions agree with TRBD1. CDR3 size: 18 residues. Germline loops: CDR1 LNHDA, CDR2 SQIVND (reference sequence). J lost 4 bases, V lost 2 bases, and 14 bases had no gene match.

The table lists this clonotype with a few counts. V and J are TRBV5-1 and TRBJ1-5; 12 bases line up with TRBD1. The trim removed 0 bases at V and 9 bases at J, leaving 10 bases unmatched. The CDR3 extends over 17 amino acids. Germline-derived CDR1 and CDR2 are SGHRS and YFSETQ. The CDR3 DNA sequence: TGCGCCAGCAGCTTGGAAATAGGGACAGGGGGCGAGGGGCCCCAGCATTTT. This sequence encodes CASSLEIGTGGEGPQHF.